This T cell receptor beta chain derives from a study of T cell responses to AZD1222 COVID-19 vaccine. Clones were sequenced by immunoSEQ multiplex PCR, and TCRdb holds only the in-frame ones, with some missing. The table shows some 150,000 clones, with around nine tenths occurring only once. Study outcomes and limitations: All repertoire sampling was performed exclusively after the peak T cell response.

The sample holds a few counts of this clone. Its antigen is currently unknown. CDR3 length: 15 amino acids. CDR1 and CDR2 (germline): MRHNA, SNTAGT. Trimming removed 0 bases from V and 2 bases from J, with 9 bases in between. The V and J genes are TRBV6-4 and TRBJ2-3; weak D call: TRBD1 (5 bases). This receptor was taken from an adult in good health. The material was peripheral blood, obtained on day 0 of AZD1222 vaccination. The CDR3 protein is CASSDSRQFTDTQYF. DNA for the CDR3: TGTGCCAGCAGTGACTCGCGACAGTTCACAGATACGCAGTATTTT.